This entry is about one T cell receptor (beta chain). PCR amplification relied on 60 Vbeta primers (plus 13 Jbeta primers). Sequencing was performed with immunoSEQ multiplex PCR; in TCRdb, only in-frame clones are kept and a portion is missing. Among about 110,000 clones listed, 76% were seen once. This specimen belongs to a study of cytomegalovirus exposure and HLA in healthy donors. Study details: Clustering assigned 81% of the roughly 420 genotyped donors to the Caucasian-associated ancestry cluster.

The CDR3 length is 17 residues. Germline V gene data show CDR1 as MDHEN and CDR2 as SYDVKM. The ends lost 8 bases at V and 0 bases at J; junction bases unmatched: 11. The sequence was obtained from a man in his thirties or forties in good health and CMV-seropositive. Material: PBMCs. This chain uses TRBV28 with TRBJ1-5, with 9 bases matching TRBD1. The CDR3 region is CASRRGWTGVSNQPQHF. CDR3 bases: TGTGCCAGCCGTAGAGGGTGGACAGGGGTTAGCAATCAGCCCCAGCATTTT.